This T cell receptor (beta chain) is from a study of cytomegalovirus exposure and HLA in healthy donors. The CDR3 has 14 residues. V lost 8 bases, J lost 8 bases, and 21 bases lay in between. Germline V gene sequence: CDR1 MNHEY, CDR2 SMNVEV (reference sequence). The PCR ran on 60 Vbeta and 13 Jbeta primers. Measured with immunoSEQ multiplex PCR; TCRdb has only the in-frame clones, and not every one. Of over 150,000 clones listed, roughly 77% are singletons. This receptor was identified in a man aged 25-45 years in good health and CMV-seropositive. The sequenced material came from PBMCs. The chain has TRBV27 and TRBJ1-2, with D tentatively TRBD1 (6 bases). CDR3 sequence reads: CASLQGGAGGGYTF. CDR3 coding DNA: TGTGCCAGCCTCCAAGGGGGGGCAGGAGGGGGCTACACCTTC.